The T cell receptor beta chain described here comes from a study of blood T cell repertoires in COVID-19. Turning to the study itself: Specimens from acute and convalescent COVID-19 originated in the United States, Italy and Spain. Sample material is recorded as cDNA or gDNA derived from T cells, B-cell-depleted T cells, or PBMCs.

In the source study's methods: The assay estimated nucleated cells by amplifying reference gene primers. Clones were read by immunoSEQ multiplex PCR, and TCRdb kept only the in-frame ones, dropping some. V and J calls and clone size are copied from that table; D and trimming were computed from the DNA. The sample lists roughly 35,000 clones, 93% seen once, with around 5.5% in the top ten. CDR3 size: 16 residues. CDR1 and CDR2 from the germline V gene are MNHNS and SASEGT. The J segment lost 0 bases and the V segment lost 2 bases, leaving 6 bases of the junction unmatched. The source material was peripheral blood. The chain employs TRBV6-1 and TRBJ1-1; 7 positions agree with TRBD1. The origin of this receptor is a human donor in a cohort sampled during active COVID-19. CDR3 DNA sequence: TGTGCCAGCAGTGAAAAAAGGGACAGCATGAACACTGAAGCTTTCTTT. Encoded protein: CASSEKRDSMNTEAFF.